This T cell receptor (beta chain) was identified during a study of early T cells in non-severe SARS-CoV-2 infection. Study summary: The study sequenced bulk RNA from unsorted whole blood, with chains unpaired.

The CDR3 has 14 amino acids. V was pared by 4 bases and J by 4 bases, with 6 bases of the junction left unmatched. The germline CDR1 and CDR2 sequences are LGHDT and YNNKEL (reference sequence). This clonotype was found many times. Attachment of unique molecular identifiers to individual cDNA molecules was performed. Using its own MiXCR run on the 5' RACE reads, TCRdb lists one record per CDR3 protein. The sample holds around 33,000 distinct CDR3 sequences; about 4.6% are singletons and the top ten take around an eighth. The gene calls are TRBV3-1 and TRBJ1-1; 7 bases fit TRBD1. This sequence originates from an adult who was a healthcare worker with PCR-confirmed SARS-CoV-2 infection or an uninfected control (not recorded which). Input material: whole blood. CDR3 amino acids: CASSPYNRGTEAFF. CDR3 bases: TGTGCCAGCAGCCCCTACAACAGGGGCACTGAAGCTTTCTTT.